Here is one T cell receptor (beta chain) with its context. It lacks a known antigen. No quality values exist for individual bases; no much larger clone is one base distant. This entry belongs to a study of control samples from healthy donors and cancer patients (dated by TCRdb to 2019 to 2021). Preparation of the library involved the immunoSEQ multiplex PCR assay. What TCRdb holds here is the immuneACCESS table cut down to in-frame rearrangements. Part of the clones is not present; checked against another copy, under half of the missing clones reflect an unresolved V gene, and the others are unexplained. The sample table records some 79,000 clones; roughly 87% of these occur just once. The ten largest clonotypes hold 3% to 4% of the sample. Via the germline V gene, CDR1 is SGHRS and CDR2 YFSETQ. At the junction V is shortened by 0 bases and J by 0 bases; bases outside the gene matches: 1. From the cysteine through the phenylalanine, the CDR3 covers 15 amino acids. The only DNA kept is the CDR3, 45 bases in frame from the first base.

Sequenced sample: blood. This receptor was taken from a woman aged 45-60 years in good health. The chain is made from TRBV5-1 and TRBJ1-2; 8 nucleotides in the junction match TRBD1. At the DNA level, the sequence is TGCGCCAGCAGCTTGGTCAGGGGGCCTAACTATGGCTACACCTTC. Its translation is CASSLVRGPNYGYTF.